The 15 T cell receptor beta chains in this list originate from one sample, sequenced in a study of blood T cell repertoires in COVID-19 (dated by TCRdb to between 2020 and 2021). The method was the immunoSEQ multiplex PCR assay. The table comes from immuneACCESS by way of TCRdb, which keeps in-frame sequences with V and J called. Part of the clones is missing from these tables; in studies checked, under half for an unresolved V gene and the rest for unknown reasons. This sample gives around 250,000 clones in total; around 85% of them show up just once. The ten largest make up roughly 4.6% of the sample. Sequencing input: peripheral blood. Receptors originate from a man aged 45 to 65 with active or convalescent COVID-19.

The rearrangement uses TRBV2 and TRBJ1-1, with 7 bases that match TRBD1. This CDR3 has 13 amino acids. The V segment lost 7 bases and the J segment 6 bases; nucleotides outside the gene matches: 8. Germline loops: CDR1 SNHLY, CDR2 FYNNEI. The CDR3 DNA reads TGTGCCAGCAAGCGACAGGGAGCGGCTGAAGCTTTCTTT. Protein: CASKRQGAAEAFF.

The V gene is TRBV14, the J gene TRBJ1-2; D is unresolved. The V gene's germline CDR1 is SGHDN and CDR2 FVKESK. CDR3 size: 12 residues. Trimming took off 0 bases at V and 7 bases at J, with 6 bases between the two ends. This CDR3 is CASSQDRGGYTF. CDR3 sequence (DNA): TGTGCCAGCAGCCAAGATCGGGGTGGCTACACCTTC.

The chain uses TRBV6-5 and TRBJ2-6; the D is unclear. The V gene lost 1 base and the J gene lost 0 bases, with 4 bases spanning the gap. CDR3 length: 15 residues. Germline V CDR1 and CDR2: MNHEY, SVGAGI. The CDR3, as DNA: TGTGCCAGCAGTTACTACGGCTCTGGGGCCAACGTCCTGACTTTC. It specifies CASSYYGSGANVLTF.

The chain is built from TRBV27 and TRBJ1-2; D gene unclear. The CDR3 is 12 amino acids. Trimming cost V 4 bases and J 7 bases, with 10 bases left between them. CDR1 and CDR2 from the germline V gene are MNHEY and SMNVEV (reference sequence). As DNA, the CDR3 is TGTGCCAGCAGTTCTGCGACTGGTGGCTACACCTTC. Translating gives CASSSATGGYTF.

This clone was counted once. The rearrangement joins TRBV29-1 to TRBJ1-2; no reliable D call. The CDR3 covers 10 residues. Deletions cut 4 bases from V and 8 bases from J, with 8 bases between. Germline V lookup: CDR1 SQVTM, CDR2 ANQGSEA. The CDR3 protein is CSVGGGGYTF. The DNA for the CDR3 is TGCAGCGTTGGTGGAGGGGGCTACACCTTC. The variable domain in full, with the rest retrieved from reference TRBV29-1 and TRBJ1-2, is SAVISQKPSRDICQRGTSLTIQCQVDSQVTMMFWYRQQPGQSLTLIATANQGSEATYESGFVIDKFPISRPNLTFSTLTVSNMSPEDSSIYLCSVGGGGYTFGSGTRLTVV.

The chain links TRBV9 to TRBJ2-1; 11 positions agree with TRBD2. Germline-derived CDR1 and CDR2 are SGDLS and YYNGEE. Unmatched junction bases numbered 4, after V lost 5 bases and J lost 15 bases. The CDR3 loop spans 11 amino acids. CDR3 nucleotide sequence: TGTGCCAGCAGGGGGACTAGCGGTCTGTTCTTC. This codes for CASRGTSGLFF.

This rearrangement joins TRBV2 to TRBJ1-2, with 9 bases identical to TRBD1. The germline V gene encodes CDR1 SNHLY and CDR2 FYNNEI. Trimming removed 0 bases from V and 7 bases from J; junction bases left unmatched: 3. CDR3 length: 14 residues. CDR3: CASSEAGDRAGYTF. CDR3 bases: TGTGCCAGCAGTGAAGCGGGGGACAGGGCTGGCTACACCTTC.

The chain joins TRBV10-2 to TRBJ1-6; 7 bases are a match to TRBD1. The CDR3 contains 15 residues. Germline V gives CDR1 WSHSY, CDR2 SAAADI. After removal of 7 bases from V and 3 bases from J, the junction contained 6 bases not matched to a gene. The CDR3 here is CASMRGQSYNSPLHF. CDR3 DNA sequence: TGCGCCAGCATGAGGGGACAGAGCTATAATTCACCCCTCCACTTT.

J is TRBJ1-1 and V is TRBV4-1; no reliable D call. The germline V gene has CDR1 MGHRA and CDR2 YSYEKL. The V end lost 1 base, the J end lost 8 bases, and 20 bases lay between the germline ends. This CDR3 has 16 amino acids. CDR3 in amino acids: CASSQGRGISYLEAFF. The DNA of the CDR3 is TGCGCCAGCAGCCAAGGCCGGGGAATTTCGTATCTCGAAGCTTTCTTT.

The chain couples TRBV10-1 to TRBJ2-2, with D unclear. Germline CDR1 WNHNN, CDR2 SYGVQD (reference sequence). With 9 bases removed from V and 0 bases from J, the gap between germline ends came to 8 bases. CDR3 length equals 13 residues. CDR3 nucleotides: TGCGCCAGGTGGTGGCCGAACACCGGGGAGCTGTTTTTT. It translates to CARWWPNTGELFF.

This clone was counted only a few times. J is TRBJ2-2 and V is TRBV11-2; the D is unclear. Germline V gene lookup returns CDR1 SGHAT and CDR2 FQNNGV. The CDR3 has 17 amino acids. With 8 bases removed from V and 0 bases from J, the gap between germline ends came to 19 bases. CDR3 in DNA: TGTGCCAGCGCAGTTAATCCCCAGAACGCGAACACCGGGGAGCTGTTTTTT. Its translation: CASAVNPQNANTGELFF. Looking up the rest from reference TRBV11-2 and TRBJ2-2 gives the full variable domain: EAGVAQSPRYKIIEKRQSVAFWCNPISGHATLYWYQQILGQGPKLLIQFQNNGVVDDSQLPKDRFSAERLKGVDSTLKIQPAKLEDSAVYLCASAVNPQNANTGELFFGEGSRLTVL.

This rearrangement joins TRBV28 to TRBJ1-2; D may be TRBD1 (5 bases). Per the germline V gene, CDR1 is MDHEN and CDR2 is SYDVKM. V was clipped by 2 bases and J by 8 bases, with 12 bases between them. The CDR3 runs 13 residues. The CDR3 region is CASSLAGSNGYTF. The CDR3 nucleotides are TGTGCCAGCAGTTTAGCAGGGTCTAACGGCTACACCTTC.

This clone was found once. The gene calls are TRBV10-3 and TRBJ1-1; D uncertain. The germline gives CDR1 ENHRY, CDR2 SYGVKD. V lost 3 bases and J lost 1, with 12 bases in between. This CDR3 is 15 amino acids long. The CDR3 nucleotides are TGTGCCATCAGTGACGGTGGGAGTAGGAACACTGAAGCTTTCTTT. As protein: CAISDGGSRNTEAFF.

V and J are TRBV10-2 and TRBJ2-2; TRBD2 aligns across 7 bases. Germline V gene sequence: CDR1 WSHSY, CDR2 SAAADI. The CDR3 covers 15 residues. V was clipped by 2 bases and J by 5 bases; unmatched bases: 5. CDR3 protein: CASSEGLAVTGELFF. CDR3 sequence (DNA): TGCGCCAGCAGTGAGGGGCTAGCGGTAACCGGGGAGCTGTTTTTT.

The rearrangement uses TRBV15 and TRBJ2-5; possibly TRBD1 for D (7 bases). The CDR3 covers 16 residues. The germline CDR1 and CDR2 sequences are LNHNV and YYDKDF (reference sequence). The V end was cut by 3 bases, the J end by 2 bases, with 16 bases between. The CDR3 loop is CATSRALAGGQETQYF. For the CDR3, the DNA is TGTGCCACCAGCAGGGCCCTGGCAGGGGGGCAAGAGACCCAGTACTTC.